Reported below is one TCR beta chain. Its antigen remains unidentified. V dropped 2 bases and J dropped 4 bases, with 6 bases sitting between them. CDR1 GTSNPN and CDR2 SVGIG come from the germline V gene (reference sequence). The CDR3 runs to 12 residues. The data were taken from a study of CD8+ T cells in alopecia areata. Whole-study results and caveats: Among the cells sequenced in scalp samples are also the resident alphabeta T cells of normal skin.

Sequencing templates came from extracted RNA that was reverse transcribed into cDNA. Sequencing used immunoSEQ multiplex PCR; TCRdb keeps in-frame clones, though not all of them. Here the sample spans 110,000 to 150,000 clones, less than 65% being singletons. This rearrangement joins TRBV30 to TRBJ1-5; maybe TRBD1 (5 bases). This sequence was found in a human donor in good health. The source material was CD8+ T cells sorted from blood. The CDR3 DNA is TGTGCCTGGAGTCAGGGAAATCAGCCCCAGCATTTT. Translated, it gives CAWSQGNQPQHF.